One TCR beta chain is described in this entry. The entry originates in a study of blood T cell repertoires in COVID-19. Study summary: The United States, Italy and Spain supplied acute and convalescent COVID-19 samples. PBMCs, B-cell-depleted T cells, or T cells provided the cDNA or gDNA that made up the material.

V dropped 6 bases and J dropped 7 bases, with 16 bases sitting between them. The germline V gene encodes CDR1 SGHAT and CDR2 FQDESV (reference sequence). This CDR3 region has 15 residues. Per the study methods: Estimated nucleated cell counts came from reference gene primer amplification. Some clones are missing from TCRdb's copy, which holds only in-frame ones; the method was immunoSEQ multiplex PCR. The V and J calls and clone size were taken over from that table, and D and trimming were inferred from the DNA. The table lists roughly 40,000 clones, approximately 91% of them singletons. The V call is TRBV11-1, the J call TRBJ1-6; D remains ambiguous. Sequencing input: peripheral blood. The origin of this receptor is a human donor in a cohort sampled during active COVID-19. CDR3 in amino acids: CASSFGADLNSPLHF. The CDR3 region has the DNA TGTGCCAGCAGTTTCGGAGCAGACTTGAATTCACCCCTCCACTTT.